Following are 3 T cell receptor beta chains from one sample sequenced in a study of cytomegalovirus exposure and HLA in healthy donors. Primers: 60 Vbeta forward and 13 Jbeta reverse. The protocol was immunoSEQ multiplex PCR, while the TCRdb copy is restricted to in-frame clones and leaves out a portion. The profile covers approximately 210,000 clones, with 77% appearing a single time and approximately 2.1% taken by the ten largest. Sequencing was done on a sample of PBMCs. These receptors all stem from a young woman in good health and CMV-seropositive.

This clone was seen more than once but under ten times. The CDR3: CASSRIQGSANEKLFF. The CDR3 DNA reads as TGCGCCAGCAGCCGGATCCAGGGATCAGCTAATGAAAAACTGTTTTTT. V gene TRBV4-1 combines with J gene TRBJ1-4, with D tentatively TRBD1 (5 bases). Germline V CDR1 and CDR2: MGHRA, YSYEKL. Trimming took off 4 bases at V and 3 bases at J, with 15 bases between the two ends. The CDR3 spans 16 residues.

The V call is TRBV28, the J call TRBJ1-1, with 7 bases fitting TRBD1. CDR3 length: 14 residues. After removal of 2 bases from V and 4 bases from J, the junction contained 4 bases not matched to a gene. From germline, CDR1 is MDHEN and CDR2 SYDVKM. As DNA, the CDR3 is TGTGCCAGCAGTTTAGACAGGGAGGCCACTGAAGCTTTCTTT. Translation gives CASSLDREATEAFF.

This sequence joins TRBV5-1 and TRBJ2-7; 10 bases match TRBD2. Germline V gene lookup returns CDR1 SGHRS and CDR2 YFSETQ. Unmatched junction bases numbered 3, after V lost 0 bases and J lost 3 bases. CDR3 size: 15 residues. This CDR3 is CASSLVASGGYEQYF. CDR3 bases: TGCGCCAGCAGCTTGGTTGCTAGCGGGGGCTACGAGCAGTACTTC.